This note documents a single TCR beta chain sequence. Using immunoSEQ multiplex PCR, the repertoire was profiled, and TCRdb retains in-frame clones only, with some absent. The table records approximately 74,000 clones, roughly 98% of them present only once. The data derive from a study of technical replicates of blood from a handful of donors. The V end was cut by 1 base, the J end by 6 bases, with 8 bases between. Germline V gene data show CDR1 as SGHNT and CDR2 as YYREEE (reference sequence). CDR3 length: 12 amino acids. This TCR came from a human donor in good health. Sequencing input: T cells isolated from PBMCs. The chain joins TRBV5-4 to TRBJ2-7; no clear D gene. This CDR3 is CASSLYLAEQYF. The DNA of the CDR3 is TGTGCCAGCAGCTTGTATTTGGCCGAGCAGTACTTC.